This T cell receptor beta chain was sequenced in a study of blood T cell repertoires in COVID-19. About the study: PBMCs, B-cell-depleted T cells, or T cells were the source of the cDNA or gDNA that made up the material.

The CDR3 length is 14 residues. The V end was cut by 8 bases, the J end by 0 bases, with 14 bases between. CDR1 is SQVTM and CDR2 is ANQGSEA in the germline V gene. Original handling: Cell counts per sample came from amplifying reference gene primers. Repertoires were generated with immunoSEQ multiplex PCR, while TCRdb's copy carries only in-frame clones and drops some. V and J calls and clone size are copied from that table; D and trimming were computed from the DNA. The sample carries some 150,000 clones, 65% to 85% recorded once. The receptor was derived from a man in his 60s with active or convalescent COVID-19. V usage is TRBV29-1 and J usage is TRBJ2-1, with D maybe TRBD1 (7 bases). The specimen sequenced was peripheral blood. CDR3 sequence (DNA): TGCAGCACCCAGGGGGGCAGCTCCTACAATGAGCAGTTCTTC. This encodes CSTQGGSSYNEQFF.